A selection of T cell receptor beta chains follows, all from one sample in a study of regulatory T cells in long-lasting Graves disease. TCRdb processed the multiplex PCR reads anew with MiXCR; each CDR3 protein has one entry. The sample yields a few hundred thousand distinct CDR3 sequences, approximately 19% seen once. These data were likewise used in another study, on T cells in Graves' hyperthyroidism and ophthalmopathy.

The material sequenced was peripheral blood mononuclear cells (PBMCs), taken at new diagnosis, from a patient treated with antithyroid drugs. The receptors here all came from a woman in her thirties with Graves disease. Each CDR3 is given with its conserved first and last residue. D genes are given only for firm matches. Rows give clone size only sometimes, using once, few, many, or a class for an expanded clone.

CASSKGGASNQPQHF | TGCGCCAGCAGTAAAGGGGGCGCGAGCAATCAGCCCCAGCATTTT | TRBD1 | once | TRBJ1-5 | TRBV5-1
CASSKQGSRVKDTQYF | TGCGCCAGCAGCAAGCAGGGGTCGCGGGTTAAAGATACGCAGTATTTT | NA | few | TRBJ2-3 | TRBV5-1
CASSYGTGAKEQYF | TGTGCCAGCAGTTATGGGACAGGGGCAAAGGAGCAGTACTTC | TRBD1 | many | TRBJ2-7 | TRBV28
CASSRRTGLQSGTDTQYF | TGTGCCAGCAGTAGGAGGACAGGGCTTCAATCGGGCACAGATACGCAGTATTTT | TRBD1 | many | TRBJ2-3 | TRBV12-3/TRBV12-4
CASSLLAASSYNEQFF | TGTGCCAGCAGTTTACTAGCGGCAAGCTCCTACAATGAGCAGTTCTTC | TRBD2 | few | TRBJ2-1 | TRBV6-2/TRBV6-3
CASSLVLYEQYF | TGTGCCAGCAGCTTGGTGCTCTACGAGCAGTACTTC | NA | many | TRBJ2-7 | TRBV11-2
CASSFWGPGNEKLFF | TGTGCCAGCAGTTTTTGGGGCCCGGGAAATGAAAAACTGTTTTTT | NA | medium-sized | TRBJ1-4 | TRBV12-3/TRBV12-4
CASSYSYAGELFF | TGTGCCAGCAGTTACTCGTATGCCGGGGAGCTGTTTTTT | NA | NA | TRBJ2-2 | TRBV6-6
CASSFLNEQFF | TGCGCCAGCAGCTTTCTTAATGAGCAGTTCTTC | NA | many | TRBJ2-1 | TRBV5-1
CASSQDAGRASYEQYF | TGTGCCAGCAGCCAAGATGCCGGGCGGGCCTCCTACGAGCAGTACTTC | NA | many | TRBJ2-7 | TRBV4-2
CASTPRVGSNEKLFF | TGTGCCAGCACCCCGAGGGTAGGGAGTAATGAAAAACTGTTTTTT | NA | many | TRBJ1-4 | TRBV5-5
CASSPGTSGRAVYEQFF | TGTGCCAGCAGTCCAGGGACTAGCGGGAGGGCCGTCTATGAGCAGTTCTTC | TRBD2 | many | TRBJ2-1 | TRBV2
CASSRGQPRHTF | TGTGCCAGCAGCCGCGGACAGCCCCGACACACCTTC | NA | many | TRBJ1-2 | TRBV7-2
CSVGQGTNQPQHF | TGCAGTGTCGGGCAGGGAACTAATCAGCCCCAGCATTTT | NA | few | TRBJ1-5 | TRBV20-1
CSARDREEGYTF | TGCAGTGCTCGGGACAGGGAGGAGGGCTACACCTTC | TRBD1 | many | TRBJ1-2 | TRBV20-1
CASPPPDRRYPTNEKLFF | TGTGCCAGCCCACCCCCGGACAGGCGATATCCAACTAATGAAAAACTGTTTTTT | TRBD1 | many | TRBJ1-4 | TRBV19
CASSPTGGSMGTEAFF | TGTGCCAGCAGTCCGACAGGGGGCTCGATGGGGACTGAAGCTTTCTTT | TRBD1 | many | TRBJ1-1 | TRBV28
CASSPPRGSHEQYF | TGTGCCAGCAGCCCCCCCAGGGGTAGTCATGAGCAGTACTTC | NA | many | TRBJ2-7 | TRBV11-2
CASSVVSQGAGELFF | TGTGCCAGCAGCGTAGTCTCGCAGGGGGCGGGGGAGCTGTTTTTT | TRBD1 | many | TRBJ2-2 | TRBV9
CASSTLSTGELFF | TGTGCCAGCAGTACACTTAGCACCGGGGAGCTGTTTTTT | NA | many | TRBJ2-2 | TRBV6-2/TRBV6-3
CASSSGGGGYEQFF | TGTGCCAGCAGTTCGGGGGGGGGGGGCTATGAGCAGTTCTTC | TRBD2 | many | TRBJ2-1 | TRBV12-3/TRBV12-4
CASSYNDEQFF | TGTGCCAGCAGTTACAACGATGAGCAGTTCTTC | NA | many | TRBJ2-1 | TRBV6-9
CASSRLAGEAAQYF | TGTGCCAGCAGCCGTCTAGCGGGGGAGGCGGCCCAGTACTTC | TRBD2 | many | TRBJ2-5 | TRBV3-1
CASSVVRQDSNQPQHF | TGTGCCAGCAGCGTGGTAAGACAGGATAGCAATCAGCCCCAGCATTTT | NA | many | TRBJ1-5 | TRBV7-3
CASSQGGGDTENIQYF | TGCGCCAGCAGCCAAGGGGGGGGGGACACCGAAAACATTCAGTACTTC | NA | NA | TRBJ2-4 | TRBV4-1
CASSEEGLRSGELFF | TGCGCCAGCAGTGAGGAGGGACTAAGGAGCGGGGAGCTGTTTTTT | TRBD2 | NA | TRBJ2-2 | TRBV10-1
CSAKQGAYGYTF | TGCAGTGCCAAACAGGGGGCCTATGGCTACACCTTC | TRBD1 | many | TRBJ1-2 | TRBV20-1
CASSAGQRPQHF | TGTGCCAGCAGCGCCGGACAGAGGCCCCAGCATTTT | NA | few | TRBJ1-5 | TRBV6-2/TRBV6-3
CASSPGTSGRKSYEQYF | TGTGCCAGCAGTCCCGGGACTAGCGGGAGGAAGAGTTACGAGCAGTACTTC | TRBD2 | NA | TRBJ2-7 | TRBV28
CSARSSGSGASHTGELFF | TGCAGTGCTAGAAGTAGCGGGAGCGGGGCGTCGCACACCGGGGAGCTGTTTTTT | TRBD2 | many | TRBJ2-2 | TRBV20-1
CASSSGAGPSGNTIYF | TGTGCCAGCTCCTCCGGGGCAGGGCCCTCTGGAAACACCATATATTTT | NA | many | TRBJ1-3 | TRBV28
CASSEMGPSETQYF | TGTGCCAGCAGTGAAATGGGCCCGAGCGAGACCCAGTACTTC | NA | few | TRBJ2-5 | TRBV6-1
CASSQDLGTGGAGGYTF | TGCGCCAGCAGCCAAGATTTAGGGACAGGGGGCGCGGGAGGCTACACCTTC | TRBD1 | few | TRBJ1-2 | TRBV4-1
CASSEGTGLAGEQYF | TGCGCCAGCAGCGAAGGGACCGGGCTAGCGGGTGAGCAGTACTTC | TRBD2 | many | TRBJ2-7 | TRBV5-1
CASKKGTEAFF | TGTGCCAGCAAGAAGGGCACTGAAGCTTTCTTT | NA | many | TRBJ1-1 | TRBV12-3/TRBV12-4
CSVDYLVGNTIYF | TGCAGCGTTGACTATTTAGTTGGAAACACCATATATTTT | NA | NA | TRBJ1-3 | TRBV29-1
CASSPPLQNTEAFF | TGTGCCAGCAGCCCCCCCTTACAGAACACTGAAGCTTTCTTT | NA | many | TRBJ1-1 | TRBV11-3
CSSPGASGGLKQYF | TGCAGTTCCCCCGGGGCTAGCGGGGGCCTAAAGCAGTACTTC | TRBD2 | many | TRBJ2-7 | TRBV20-1
CASSLGGAGSNQPQHF | TGTGCCAGCAGCTTAGGAGGGGCTGGGAGCAATCAGCCCCAGCATTTT | NA | many | TRBJ1-5 | TRBV11-2
CASIKGQHSYGYTF | TGTGCCAGCATTAAGGGACAGCATTCCTATGGCTACACCTTC | TRBD1 | many | TRBJ1-2 | TRBV2
CASSPPAGRVNTEAFF | TGTGCCAGCTCACCACCCGCGGGGAGGGTAAACACTGAAGCTTTCTTT | NA | many | TRBJ1-1 | TRBV18
CASGLSGQQVPLHF | TGTGCTAGTGGTTTGTCGGGACAGCAGGTACCCCTCCACTTT | TRBD1 | many | TRBJ1-6 | TRBV12-5
CSVGITGEQFF | TGCAGCGTTGGCATAACAGGAGAGCAGTTCTTC | NA | NA | TRBJ2-1 | TRBV29-1
CASNPGLALHEQYF | TGTGCCAGCAACCCGGGACTAGCCCTCCACGAGCAGTACTTC | TRBD2 | NA | TRBJ2-7 | TRBV11-2
CASSFPLQDSGADTQYF | TGTGCCAGCTCATTCCCACTACAGGACTCGGGGGCAGATACGCAGTATTTT | NA | many | TRBJ2-3 | TRBV18
CASSQASLSTDTQYF | TGTGCCAGCAGCCAAGCTTCCCTAAGCACAGATACGCAGTATTTT | NA | NA | TRBJ2-3 | TRBV3-1
CASSRLAGGLSSYEQYF | TGTGCCAGCAGCCGACTAGCGGGAGGCCTAAGCTCCTACGAGCAGTACTTC | TRBD2 | many | TRBJ2-7 | TRBV3-1
CASGVGTGVVDTQYF | TGTGCCAGCGGTGTTGGCACGGGAGTCGTAGATACGCAGTATTTT | NA | NA | TRBJ2-3 | TRBV6-2/TRBV6-3
CSASDRTSGNTIYF | TGCAGTGCTTCGGACAGGACCTCTGGAAACACCATATATTTT | TRBD1 | few | TRBJ1-3 | TRBV20-1
CASSQSKGMNTEAFF | TGTGCCAGCAGCCAGTCTAAAGGGATGAACACTGAAGCTTTCTTT | NA | many | TRBJ1-1 | TRBV3-1
CASSPLSGANEQYF | TGTGCCAGCTCACCACTTTCAGGGGCTAACGAGCAGTACTTC | NA | many | TRBJ2-7 | TRBV18
CASGNYYGYTF | TGTGCCAGCGGAAACTACTATGGCTACACCTTC | NA | many | TRBJ1-2 | TRBV28
CASSQDLGAGRNGYTF | TGCGCCAGCAGCCAAGATTTAGGCGCCGGGAGGAATGGCTACACCTTC | NA | NA | TRBJ1-2 | TRBV4-1
CASSLTPLDTQYF | TGTGCCAGCAGCTTAACCCCCTTAGATACGCAGTATTTT | NA | many | TRBJ2-3 | TRBV7-3
CASSGLDRPNEKLFF | TGCGCCAGCAGTGGGCTCGACAGGCCTAATGAAAAACTGTTTTTT | NA | many | TRBJ1-4 | TRBV5-1
CASSSWVITTEAFF | TGTGCCAGCAGTTCTTGGGTAATTACGACTGAAGCTTTCTTT | NA | many | TRBJ1-1 | TRBV12-3/TRBV12-4
CASSRRQGAGELFF | TGTGCCAGCAGCCGAAGACAGGGGGCCGGGGAGCTGTTTTTT | TRBD1 | few | TRBJ2-2 | TRBV5-4
CASSNGLAGAADTQYF | TGCGCCAGCAGCAACGGACTAGCGGGTGCCGCAGATACGCAGTATTTT | TRBD2 | many | TRBJ2-3 | TRBV5-1